What follows are 11 T cell receptor beta chains derived from one specimen sequenced in a study of blood T cell repertoires in COVID-19. TCRdb keeps only in-frame clones here, not all; method: immunoSEQ multiplex PCR. Altogether fewer than 100,000 clones are present, over 75% being singletons, with the ten largest covering roughly 0.72%. Sample: peripheral blood. The source of these receptors is a woman over 75 with acute or convalescent COVID-19.

V usage is TRBV7-2 and J usage is TRBJ2-5; TRBD2 matches 15 bases. The V gene's germline CDR1 is SGHTA and CDR2 FQGNSA. The V and J ends lost 5 bases and 5 bases, in that order; junction bases with no gene match: 3. This CDR3 is built from 15 residues. CDR3 region: CASSGLAGGRETQYF. The CDR3 coding sequence is TGTGCCAGCAGCGGACTAGCGGGAGGGAGGGAGACCCAGTACTTC.

This clone was seen just once. The DNA of the CDR3 is TGTGCCAGCAGCGTAGCGGGGAACAGGGGCACTGAAGCTTTCTTT. Protein product: CASSVAGNRGTEAFF. This rearrangement joins TRBV9 to TRBJ1-1; 7 nucleotides match TRBD1. CDR3 length equals 15 residues. V shed 0 bases, J shed 4 bases, and the junction held 6 bases outside the gene matches. In germline, CDR1 is SGDLS, CDR2 YYNGEE.

The chain combines TRBV3-1 (or the pseudogene TRBV3-2) with TRBJ2-1, with 7 bases aligning to TRBD1. The CDR3 is made up of 13 amino acids. The V gene end was trimmed by 5 bases and the J gene end by 3 bases; junction bases not matched to a gene: 1. Germline CDR1 and CDR2: LGHDT and YNNKEL (reference sequence). CDR3 amino acids: CASSDRVYNEQFF. In DNA form, the CDR3 reads TGTGCCAGCAGCGACAGGGTCTACAATGAGCAGTTCTTC.

The chain joins TRBV2 to TRBJ2-7; no clear D. Germline-derived CDR1 and CDR2 are SNHLY and FYNNEI. V was cut by 6 bases and J by 7 bases, with 10 bases left in between. The CDR3 sequence is 11 residues long. CDR3 amino acids: CASRPVVEQYF. Written as DNA, the CDR3 is TGTGCCAGCAGGCCAGTGGTAGAGCAGTACTTC. Together with reference TRBV2 and TRBJ2-7, the CDR3 gives the full variable domain: EPEVTQTPSHQVTQMGQEVILRCVPISNHLYFYWYRQILGQKVEFLVSFYNNEISEKSEIFDDQFSVERPDGSNFTLKIRSTKLEDSAMYFCASRPVVEQYFGPGTRLTVT.

This chain uses TRBV19 with TRBJ1-6, with D possibly TRBD1 on 6 matching bases. This CDR3 has 15 amino acids. With 6 bases removed from V and 0 bases from J, the gap between germline ends came to 9 bases. From germline, CDR1 is LNHDA and CDR2 SQIVND (reference sequence). CDR3 DNA sequence: TGTGCCAGTAGGAAGGACAGCTCCTATAATTCACCCCTCCACTTT. Translation gives CASRKDSSYNSPLHF.

The chain links TRBV5-5 to TRBJ2-3, with D possibly TRBD1 on 5 matching bases. Trimming left V 5 bases short and J 6 bases short, with 10 bases between. In germline, CDR1 is SGHKS, CDR2 YYEKEE (reference sequence). This CDR3 is built from 12 residues. CDR3 protein: CASSWGSDTQYF. CDR3 nucleotide sequence: TGTGCCAGCAGTTGGGGCTCGGATACGCAGTATTTT.

The chain employs TRBV7-2 and TRBJ1-2, with D perhaps TRBD1 (5 bases). With 1 base removed from V and 3 bases from J, the gap between germline ends came to 21 bases. The length of the CDR3 is 18 residues. Germline loops: CDR1 SGHTA, CDR2 FQGNSA. The CDR3 region has the DNA TGTGCCAGCAGCTTAGTTGGGGATGACAGTGCCTTGGACTATGGCTACACCTTC. The encoded protein is CASSLVGDDSALDYGYTF.

The chain combines TRBV6-4 with TRBJ1-1, with D possibly TRBD1 on 5 matching bases. This CDR3 region has 14 residues. Germline CDR1 reads MRHNA; CDR2 reads SNTAGT. V gave up 2 bases and J gave up 4 bases, with 11 bases separating them. CDR3 nucleotide sequence: TGTGCCAGCAGTGACAACGGTAGGGGCACTGAAGCTTTCTTT. Its translation is CASSDNGRGTEAFF.

V and J are TRBV6-6 and TRBJ2-5; TRBD1 is a possible D gene (5 bases). The V gene's germline CDR1 is MNHNY and CDR2 SVGAGI (reference sequence). The CDR3 is 13 residues long. Trimming removed 2 bases from V and 5 bases from J, with 9 bases in between. CDR3 residues: CASSYGHRETQYF. The CDR3 nucleotides are TGTGCCAGCAGTTACGGACACCGGGAGACCCAGTACTTC.

This chain connects TRBV3-1 (or the pseudogene TRBV3-2) to TRBJ2-5, with 9 bases aligning to TRBD1. V lost 3 bases and J lost 2; bases outside the gene matches: 1. Germline V gives CDR1 LGHDT, CDR2 YNNKEL (reference sequence). The CDR3 contains 14 residues. CDR3 protein: CASSQTGGQETQYF. CDR3 bases: TGTGCCAGCAGCCAGACAGGGGGTCAAGAGACCCAGTACTTC.

The rearrangement joins TRBV7-6 to TRBJ1-6; 10 bases are a match to TRBD1. The CDR3 has 15 residues. Germline CDR1 SGHVS, CDR2 FNYEAQ. Trimming took 5 bases from V and 8 from J; bases not matched to a gene: 6. The CDR3 loop is CASSPRTGGDSPLHF. Here the CDR3 DNA reads TGTGCCAGCAGCCCTAGGACAGGGGGAGATTCACCCCTCCACTTT.